One and the same sample provided the 30 T cell receptor beta chains below, sequenced in a study of shared clonotypes between healthy human individuals. Profiling relied on immunoSEQ multiplex PCR, and the TCRdb table lists in-frame clones only, not all of them. Among 1.5 million to 2.5 million clones listed, 85% to 95% were seen once. Naive CD8 cells lacked CD45RO and underwent positive selection for CCR7, leaving out terminally differentiated effector memory CD45RA+ cells. Sequenced material: naive CD8+ T cells sorted from blood. These receptors were collected from a man younger than 30 in good health.

For the CDR3, the DNA is TGCAGCGTTGAAGGGGACGAATCCTACGAGCAGTACTTC. Its protein product is CSVEGDESYEQYF. The chain recombines TRBV29-1 with TRBJ2-7; either TRBD1 or TRBD2 may supply D (5 bases each). This CDR3 contains 13 residues. Deletions cut 1 base from V and 1 base from J, with 8 bases between. CDR1 SQVTM and CDR2 ANQGSEA come from the germline V gene.

V and J are TRBV6-4 and TRBJ2-1; D is uncertain. The ends were cut back, 6 bases at V and 9 bases at J, with 18 bases in the middle. The CDR3 sequence is 14 residues long. Germline V lookup: CDR1 MRHNA, CDR2 SNTAGT. In DNA form, the CDR3 reads TGTGCCAGCAGCCCGGGCCCCCCGGGCGGTGAGCAGTTCTTC. This sequence encodes CASSPGPPGGEQFF.

The chain employs TRBV2 and TRBJ2-2; 13 nucleotides align to TRBD2. There are 17 residues in the CDR3. CDR1 is SNHLY, CDR2 FYNNEI, per germline. V was clipped by 2 bases and J by 5 bases; unmatched bases: 5. CDR3 nucleotide sequence: TGTGCCAGCAGTGAACGACTAGCGGGAGGACCAACCGGGGAGCTGTTTTTT. Its protein is CASSERLAGGPTGELFF.

The chain has TRBV9 and TRBJ2-2, with D perhaps TRBD1 (5 bases). Germline V gene data show CDR1 as SGDLS and CDR2 as YYNGEE. CDR3 length: 16 residues. Trimming left V 5 bases short and J 2 bases short, with 16 bases between. As DNA, the CDR3 is TGTGCCAGCAGTCCATCGACAGAAGCTAACACCGGGGAGCTGTTTTTT. Translation: CASSPSTEANTGELFF.

The chain recombines TRBV5-1 with TRBJ2-7; D not certain. The CDR3 covers 12 residues. Germline CDR1 SGHRS, CDR2 YFSETQ. V was trimmed by 4 bases and J by 7 bases, leaving 12 bases between them. Here the CDR3 reads CASSPTGVEQYF. The CDR3 DNA sequence: TGCGCCAGCAGCCCGACCGGAGTTGAGCAGTACTTC.

The J gene is TRBJ2-1, the V gene TRBV28, with TRBD2 identical over 7 bases. Trimming removed 10 bases from V and 0 bases from J; junction bases left unmatched: 6. CDR1 is MDHEN and CDR2 is SYDVKM in the germline V gene. This CDR3 is 14 amino acids long. In DNA form, the CDR3 reads TGTGCCACCGACGGGGGGAGCTCCTACAATGAGCAGTTCTTC. This encodes CATDGGSSYNEQFF. Variable domain in full (rest from reference TRBV28 and TRBJ2-1): DVKVTQSSRYLVKRTGEKVFLECVQDMDHENMFWYRQDPGLGLRLIYFSYDVKMKEKGDIPEGYSVSREKKERFSLILESASTNQTSMYLCATDGGSSYNEQFFGPGTRLTVL.

The chain has TRBV19 and TRBJ2-1; a possible D gene is TRBD1 (6 bases). This CDR3 is 13 amino acids long. V lost 4 bases and J lost 7, with 11 bases in between. Germline V lookup: CDR1 LNHDA, CDR2 SQIVND (reference sequence). The CDR3 DNA reads TGTGCCAGTAGTACGTGGACAGTTAATGAGCAGTTCTTC. It encodes CASSTWTVNEQFF.

This clone was observed once. The genes are TRBV27 and TRBJ2-1; 8 nucleotides match TRBD2. V shed 4 bases and J 6 bases; nucleotides not matched to a gene: 8. The CDR3 is 15 residues long. The germline CDR1 and CDR2 sequences are MNHEY and SMNVEV (reference sequence). Here the CDR3 DNA reads TGTGCCAGCAGTTCGGGGCTAGCGGGTACCAATGAGCAGTTCTTC. This encodes CASSSGLAGTNEQFF.

This clone showed up just once. The V call is TRBV6-5, the J call TRBJ2-7; 10 bases are a match to TRBD1. This CDR3 comprises 12 residues. V lost 8 bases, J lost 4 bases, and 2 bases stayed unmatched. Germline CDR1 MNHEY, CDR2 SVGAGI. This CDR3 is CASGQGVYEQYF. In DNA, the CDR3 is TGTGCCAGCGGACAGGGGGTTTACGAGCAGTACTTC.

This chain uses TRBV4-1 with TRBJ1-5; D is unclear. Germline V gene lookup returns CDR1 MGHRA and CDR2 YSYEKL. With 1 base removed from V and 0 bases from J, the gap between germline ends came to 10 bases. CDR3 size: 16 residues. The CDR3 DNA sequence: TGCGCCAGCAGCCAAGCGTACGCGTTTAGCAATCAGCCCCAGCATTTT. This encodes CASSQAYAFSNQPQHF.

The CDR3 sequence: CASSLPGIHEQYF. As DNA, the CDR3 is TGTGCCAGCAGTTTACCCGGGATCCACGAGCAGTACTTC. The chain recombines TRBV28 with TRBJ2-7; D might be TRBD2 (5 bases). Germline V CDR1 and CDR2: MDHEN, SYDVKM. The CDR3 has 13 amino acids. V lost 2 bases, J lost 5 bases, and 10 bases lay in between. The full variable domain, its missing parts supplied by reference TRBV28 and TRBJ2-7, is DVKVTQSSRYLVKRTGEKVFLECVQDMDHENMFWYRQDPGLGLRLIYFSYDVKMKEKGDIPEGYSVSREKKERFSLILESASTNQTSMYLCASSLPGIHEQYFGPGTRLTVT.

The gene calls are TRBV4-1 and TRBJ2-1, with D unresolved. The V and J ends lost 1 base and 10 bases respectively, with 8 bases between them. Germline-derived CDR1 and CDR2 are MGHRA and YSYEKL. The CDR3 runs to 12 residues. CDR3 nucleotide sequence: TGCGCCAGCAGCCAAGCCTTAACAGAGCAGTTCTTC. Translation: CASSQALTEQFF.

The V call is TRBV7-9, the J call TRBJ1-1; D perhaps matches TRBD1 (5 bases). The CDR3 extends over 14 amino acids. Trimming pared 5 bases from V and 3 bases from J, leaving 13 bases between. Germline CDR1 and CDR2: SEHNR and FQNEAQ (reference sequence). CDR3 protein: CASSPKLGDTEAFF. The DNA for the CDR3 is TGTGCCAGCAGCCCAAAGTTAGGGGACACTGAAGCTTTCTTT.

V usage is TRBV28 and J usage is TRBJ2-2; D is possibly TRBD2 (5 bases). The germline V gene encodes CDR1 MDHEN and CDR2 SYDVKM. Trimming took 5 bases from V and 5 from J, leaving 12 bases between them. There are 14 residues in the CDR3. This chain's CDR3 is CASSPWEQTGELFF. The CDR3 DNA follows: TGTGCCAGCAGTCCCTGGGAGCAGACCGGGGAGCTGTTTTTT. Combining the CDR3 with reference TRBV28 and TRBJ2-2 gives the whole variable domain DVKVTQSSRYLVKRTGEKVFLECVQDMDHENMFWYRQDPGLGLRLIYFSYDVKMKEKGDIPEGYSVSREKKERFSLILESASTNQTSMYLCASSPWEQTGELFFGEGSRLTVL.

This rearrangement joins TRBV19 to TRBJ2-7, with 10 nucleotides matching TRBD1. Germline loops: CDR1 LNHDA, CDR2 SQIVND (reference sequence). The CDR3 spans 14 residues. With V trimmed by 3 bases and J by 7 bases, 6 bases remained unmatched. The CDR3 DNA follows: TGTGCCAGTAGTATTTGGACAGGGGGTCAAGAGCAGTACTTC. It translates to CASSIWTGGQEQYF.

The chain carries TRBV19 and TRBJ2-7; D is unclear. This CDR3 has 14 amino acids. The germline CDR1 and CDR2 sequences are LNHDA and SQIVND (reference sequence). The germline V and J ends were trimmed by 6 bases and 3 bases, with 15 bases remaining between them. CDR3 residues: CASSPSWTGYEQYF. The CDR3 DNA follows: TGTGCCAGTAGCCCCTCCTGGACGGGCTACGAGCAGTACTTC. Full variable domain (remainder filled in from reference TRBV19 and TRBJ2-7): DGGITQSPKYLFRKEGQNVTLSCEQNLNHDAMYWYRQDPGQGLRLIYYSQIVNDFQKGDIAEGYSVSREKKESFPLTVTSAQKNPTAFYLCASSPSWTGYEQYFGPGTRLTVT.

The chain joins TRBV5-6 to TRBJ2-7; D is uncertain. CDR3 length equals 14 residues. Germline-derived CDR1 and CDR2 are SGHDT and YYEEEE. V was shortened by 6 bases and J by 3 bases, with 16 bases between the two germline ends. CDR3 protein: CASTSQTSVYEQYF. In nucleotides, the CDR3 is TGTGCCAGCACATCCCAAACATCGGTCTACGAGCAGTACTTC.

A word on this clone: Different DNA sequences within this sample yield the same CDR3. V and J are TRBV9 and TRBJ1-2, with D unclear. Per the germline V gene, CDR1 is SGDLS and CDR2 is YYNGEE. Trimming shortened V by 3 bases and J by 6 bases, and 6 bases separated the two germline ends. The CDR3 runs to 11 residues. DNA for the CDR3: TGTGCCAGCAGCGCCGAAGATGGCTACACCTTC. The encoded protein is CASSAEDGYTF.

This rearrangement joins TRBV9 to TRBJ2-2; D may match TRBD1 or TRBD2 (6 bases each). The CDR3 is 13 amino acids. Germline V gene data show CDR1 as SGDLS and CDR2 as YYNGEE. Trimming took off 3 bases at V and 5 bases at J, with 8 bases between the two ends. The CDR3 region has the DNA TGTGCCAGCAGCGGAGGGGGGACCGGGGAGCTGTTTTTT. It encodes CASSGGGTGELFF.

In its sample, this clone was seen a few times. This chain connects TRBV15 to TRBJ1-2; 7 nucleotides agree with TRBD1. Trimming at V came to 8 bases and at J to 2 bases, leaving 5 bases not matched to a gene. CDR1 is LNHNV and CDR2 is YYDKDF in the germline V gene (reference sequence). The CDR3 loop spans 13 amino acids. The CDR3 sequence: CATGQVENYGYTF. CDR3 DNA: TGTGCCACCGGACAGGTTGAGAACTATGGCTACACCTTC.

The chain carries TRBV7-9 and TRBJ2-2; 8 bases are a match to TRBD2. The CDR3 runs 16 residues. CDR1 is SEHNR and CDR2 is FQNEAQ in the germline V gene (reference sequence). The trim removed 0 bases at V and 7 bases at J, leaving 7 bases unmatched. CDR3 residues: CASSLAAGLEVGELFF. The CDR3 nucleotides read TGTGCCAGCAGCTTAGCAGCGGGACTAGAGGTCGGGGAGCTGTTTTTT.

In the case of this clone: A much bigger clone sits one base away, suggesting this may be a read error. V and J are TRBV7-2 and TRBJ2-2; D not certain. CDR1 and CDR2 from the germline V gene are SGHTA and FQGNSA. V was trimmed by 3 bases and J by 2 bases, leaving 1 base between them. The CDR3 extends over 12 amino acids. CDR3 region: CASSFNTGELFF. The DNA of the CDR3 is TGTGCCAGCAGCTTTAACACCGGGGAGCTGTTTTTT. Based on the CDR3 plus reference TRBV7-2 and TRBJ2-2, the full variable domain is GAGVSQSPSNKVTEKGKDVELRCDPISGHTALYWYRQSLGQGLEFLIYFQGNSAPDKSGLPSDRFSAERTGGSVSTLTIQRTQQEDSAVYLCASSFNTGELFFGEGSRLTVL.

V gene TRBV27 combines with J gene TRBJ2-3; the match to TRBD2 covers 11 bases. Germline CDR1 and CDR2: MNHEY and SMNVEV (reference sequence). The CDR3 contains 17 residues. After removal of 5 bases from V and 5 bases from J, the junction contained 12 bases not matched to a gene. Written as DNA, the CDR3 is TGTGCCAGCAGTCTCCTCTTTAGCGGGGGGGCGCAAGATACGCAGTATTTT. Its protein product is CASSLLFSGGAQDTQYF.

The count of this clone is one. V gene TRBV2 combines with J gene TRBJ1-3; no reliable D call. The germline V and J ends were trimmed by 7 bases and 0 bases, with 13 bases remaining between them. The CDR3 sequence is 15 residues long. CDR1 and CDR2 from the germline V gene are SNHLY and FYNNEI. The CDR3 DNA follows: TGTGCCAGCACGGCCTCCGCTTACTCTGGAAACACCATATATTTT. Protein sequence: CASTASAYSGNTIYF.

This clone was detected once. The chain combines TRBV4-1 with TRBJ2-7, with D possibly matching TRBD1 (6 bases). The V gene lost 1 base and the J gene lost 5 bases, with 15 bases spanning the gap. This CDR3 region has 15 residues. Germline assignment: CDR1 MGHRA and CDR2 YSYEKL. CDR3 bases: TGCGCCAGCAGCCAAGTGACAGGTGGTGCCGACGAGCAGTACTTC. Translating it yields CASSQVTGGADEQYF.

The rearrangement joins TRBV25-1 to TRBJ2-7, with D perhaps assigned TRBD1 or TRBD2 (5 bases each). Germline V gene sequence: CDR1 MGHDK, CDR2 SYGVNS. This CDR3 contains 10 residues. The CDR3 protein is CASWGYEQYF. DNA for the CDR3: TGTGCTAGCTGGGGGTACGAGCAGTACTTC.

This chain connects TRBV9 to TRBJ2-5, with D perhaps TRBD1 (5 bases). The CDR3 length is 15 residues. CDR1 is SGDLS, CDR2 YYNGEE, per germline. Trimming shortened V by 0 bases and J by 4 bases, and 13 bases separated the two germline ends. CDR3 coding DNA: TGTGCCAGCAGCGTAGATGGTCTTACAGGAGAGACCCAGTACTTC. This translates into CASSVDGLTGETQYF.

V and J are TRBV5-4 and TRBJ1-6; 10 bases align to TRBD1. V lost 4 bases, J lost 10 bases, and 8 bases stayed unmatched. The germline CDR1 and CDR2 sequences are SGHNT and YYREEE (reference sequence). The CDR3 is made up of 15 amino acids. The CDR3: CASSLTGTGESPLHF. In nucleotides, the CDR3 is TGTGCCAGCAGCCTGACCGGGACAGGGGAATCACCCCTCCACTTT.

The rearrangement uses TRBV7-6 and TRBJ2-2; D call uncertain. The germline CDR1 and CDR2 sequences are SGHVS and FNYEAQ. This CDR3 is 13 amino acids long. Between the trimmed V and J ends, which lost 1 base and 6 bases, there was a span of 6 bases. The CDR3, as DNA: TGTGCCAGCAGCTTAGTCCACGCCGGGGAGCTGTTTTTT. This gives the protein CASSLVHAGELFF.

The chain links TRBV7-8 to TRBJ1-3; D is undetermined. This CDR3 is 15 amino acids long. V was trimmed by 2 bases and J by 2 bases, leaving 10 bases between them. Per the germline V gene, CDR1 is SGHVS and CDR2 is FQNEAQ. The CDR3 DNA sequence: TGTGCCAGCAGCTTACCGGGAACTCCTGGAAACACCATATATTTT. Its translation: CASSLPGTPGNTIYF.